Below are 5 T cell receptor beta chains sequenced from a single sample in a study of CD4 T cells in relation to SARS-CoV-2 and coronaviruses. Their cognate antigens are unknown. Sequencing used immunoSEQ multiplex PCR; TCRdb keeps in-frame clones, though not all of them. The table shows roughly 38,000 clones, with over 75% occurring only once. Specimen: naive CD4+ T cells from PBMCs, cultured in vitro. Subset of the sample: naive CD4+ T cells isolated by negative enrichment. The receptor source for this set is an adult with COVID-19.

This clone was seen only once. The chain uses TRBV6-2 or TRBV6-3 and TRBJ1-2; the D gene is possibly TRBD1 (5 bases). Germline-derived CDR1 and CDR2 are MNHEY and SVGEGT. The length of the CDR3 is 13 residues. V was shortened by 6 bases and J by 5 bases, with 13 bases between the two germline ends. The CDR3 nucleotides are TGTGCCAGCAGCGACGGGACCCCTTATGGCTACACCTTC. Translation: CASSDGTPYGYTF.

The chain recombines TRBV30 with TRBJ1-1; the D is unclear. The V gene's germline CDR1 is GTSNPN and CDR2 SVGIG (reference sequence). Trimming left V 4 bases short and J 0 bases short, with 9 bases between. The CDR3 contains 13 residues. The CDR3 loop is CAWTDGMNTEAFF. The CDR3, as DNA: TGTGCCTGGACGGATGGGATGAACACTGAAGCTTTCTTT.

This chain links TRBV15 with TRBJ2-1; possibly TRBD2 for D (6 bases). Germline assignment: CDR1 LNHNV and CDR2 YYDKDF (reference sequence). The length of the CDR3 is 16 residues. Trimming took off 5 bases at V and 9 bases at J, with 23 bases between the two ends. The CDR3 loop is CATSVLAGHSPPEQFF. Written as DNA, the CDR3 is TGTGCCACCAGCGTTCTCGCGGGGCACTCCCCCCCTGAGCAGTTCTTC.

The chain has TRBV4-1 and TRBJ2-1, with a possible D match to TRBD2 (5 bases). V was shortened by 1 base and J by 2 bases, with 12 bases between the two germline ends. The CDR3 covers 16 residues. Per the germline V gene, CDR1 is MGHRA and CDR2 is YSYEKL. The chain's CDR3 is CASSQVQRVAYNEQFF. CDR3 in DNA: TGCGCCAGCAGCCAAGTTCAGAGGGTAGCCTACAATGAGCAGTTCTTC.

This clone was counted a few times. The J gene is TRBJ2-1, the V gene TRBV5-4; TRBD1 aligns across 9 bases. V gave up 3 bases and J gave up 4 bases; unmatched junction bases: 5. Germline V gene lookup returns CDR1 SGHNT and CDR2 YYREEE (reference sequence). CDR3 size: 15 residues. CDR3: CASSSDRGTYNEQFF. The CDR3 DNA reads TGTGCCAGCAGCTCGGACAGGGGAACGTACAATGAGCAGTTCTTC.